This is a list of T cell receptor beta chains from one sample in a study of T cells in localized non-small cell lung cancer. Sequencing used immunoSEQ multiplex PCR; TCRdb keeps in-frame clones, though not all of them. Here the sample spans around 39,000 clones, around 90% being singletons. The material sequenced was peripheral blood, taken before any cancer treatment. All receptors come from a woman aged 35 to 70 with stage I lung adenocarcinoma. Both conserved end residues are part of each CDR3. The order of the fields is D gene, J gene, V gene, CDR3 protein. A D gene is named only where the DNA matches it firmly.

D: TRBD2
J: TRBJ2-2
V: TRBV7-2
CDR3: CASSLVAGAGTGELFF

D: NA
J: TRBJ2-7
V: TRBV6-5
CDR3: CASNTPGHSYEQYF

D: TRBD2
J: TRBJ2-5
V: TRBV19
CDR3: CASSRLLESGKQETQYF

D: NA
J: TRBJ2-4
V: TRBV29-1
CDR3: CSVVPGAKNIQYF

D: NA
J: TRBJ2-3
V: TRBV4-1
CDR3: CASSPFERGTDTQYF

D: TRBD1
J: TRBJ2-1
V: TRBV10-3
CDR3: CATGTGGNEQFF

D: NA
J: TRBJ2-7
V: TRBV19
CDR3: CASSTGRGSYEQYF

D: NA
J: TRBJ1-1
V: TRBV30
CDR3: CAWRGQLNTEAFF

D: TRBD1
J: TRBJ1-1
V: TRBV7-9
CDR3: CASSLGQGYTEAFF

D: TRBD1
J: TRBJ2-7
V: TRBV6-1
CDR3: CASRTGGDSYEQYF

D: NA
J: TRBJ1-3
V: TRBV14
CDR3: CASSQDPGLGSGNTIYF